The rows below give T cell receptor beta chains drawn from one sample of a study. TCRdb redid the calling of the RT-PCR reads with MiXCR, one entry per CDR3 protein. The sample contains almost 700,000 distinct CDR3 sequences, more than 13% of which appear only once. The sequenced sample consisted of memory CD4+ T cells from blood. Receptors were obtained from a female donor in good health, serving as a healthy control. Each CDR3 is given without its conserved first and last residue. The order of the fields is J gene, V gene, CDR3 protein.

j_gene: TRBJ2-2; v_gene: TRBV9; CDR3aa: ASSVDLGWNTGELF
j_gene: TRBJ2-5; v_gene: TRBV27; CDR3aa: ASSPRRLVQETQY
j_gene: TRBJ2-7; v_gene: TRBV4-1; CDR3aa: ASSPLGGYSYEQY
j_gene: TRBJ2-7; v_gene: TRBV12-3/TRBV12-4; CDR3aa: ASSPRDRVPEQY
j_gene: TRBJ1-1; v_gene: TRBV12-3/TRBV12-4; CDR3aa: ASSFPGSGAF
j_gene: TRBJ2-1; v_gene: TRBV15; CDR3aa: ATSPRESGEQF
j_gene: TRBJ2-7; v_gene: TRBV7-2; CDR3aa: ASRENYEQY
j_gene: TRBJ2-5; v_gene: TRBV7-2; CDR3aa: ASSLLGGAGETQY
j_gene: TRBJ2-3; v_gene: TRBV28; CDR3aa: ASAPETDTQY
j_gene: TRBJ2-3; v_gene: TRBV28; CDR3aa: ASSSETSGD
j_gene: TRBJ2-5; v_gene: TRBV3-1; CDR3aa: ASSQVNGETQY
j_gene: TRBJ2-1; v_gene: TRBV12-3/TRBV12-4; CDR3aa: ASSLALGPRINEQF
j_gene: TRBJ1-1; v_gene: TRBV6-6; CDR3aa: ASSYSATGERAEAF
j_gene: TRBJ2-3; v_gene: TRBV11-2; CDR3aa: ASSQFFTDTQY
j_gene: TRBJ1-3; v_gene: TRBV20-1; CDR3aa: SPIESIY
j_gene: TRBJ2-4; v_gene: TRBV11-2; CDR3aa: ASSLDWTSGKNIQY
j_gene: TRBJ2-7; v_gene: TRBV3-1; CDR3aa: ASSHGGRFDEQY
j_gene: TRBJ2-7; v_gene: TRBV5-1; CDR3aa: ASSLDNGRAYEQY